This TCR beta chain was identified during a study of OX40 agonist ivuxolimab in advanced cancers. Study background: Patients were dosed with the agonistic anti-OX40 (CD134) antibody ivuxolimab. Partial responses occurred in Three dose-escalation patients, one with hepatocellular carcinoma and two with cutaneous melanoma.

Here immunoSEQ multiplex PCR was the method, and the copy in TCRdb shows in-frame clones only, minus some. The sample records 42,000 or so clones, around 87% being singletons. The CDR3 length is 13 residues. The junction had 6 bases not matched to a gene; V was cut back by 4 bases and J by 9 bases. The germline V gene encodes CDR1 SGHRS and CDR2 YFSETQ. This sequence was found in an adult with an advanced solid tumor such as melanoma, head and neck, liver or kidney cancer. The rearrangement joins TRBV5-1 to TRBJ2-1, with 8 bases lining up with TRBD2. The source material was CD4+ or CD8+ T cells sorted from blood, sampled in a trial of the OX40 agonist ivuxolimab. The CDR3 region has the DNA TGCGCCAGCAGCCAGACACTAGCGGCTGAGCAGTTCTTC. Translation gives CASSQTLAAEQFF.